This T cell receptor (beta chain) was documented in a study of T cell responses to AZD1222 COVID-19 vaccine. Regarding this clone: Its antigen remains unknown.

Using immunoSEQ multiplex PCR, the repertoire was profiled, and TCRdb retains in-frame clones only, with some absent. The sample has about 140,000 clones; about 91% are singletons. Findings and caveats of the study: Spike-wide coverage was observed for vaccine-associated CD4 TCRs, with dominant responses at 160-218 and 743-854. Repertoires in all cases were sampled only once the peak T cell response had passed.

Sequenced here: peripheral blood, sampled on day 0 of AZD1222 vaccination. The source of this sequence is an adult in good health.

The CDR3 loop reads CASSFTGGSNQPQHF. CDR3 in DNA: TGTGCCAGCAGTTTTACAGGAGGGAGCAATCAGCCCCAGCATTTT. V is TRBV28 and J is TRBJ1-5, with D maybe TRBD1 (5 bases). CDR1 and CDR2 (germline): MDHEN, SYDVKM. The CDR3 runs 15 residues. V lost 3 bases and J lost 1, with 10 bases in between.